Only a few counts were recorded for the clone carrying this T cell receptor beta chain. Its specificity is not known. The CDR3 consists of 14 residues. The V gene's germline CDR1 is WNHNN and CDR2 SYGVQD (reference sequence). Deletions cut 9 bases from V and 1 base from J, with 12 bases between. This sample is part of a study of OX40 agonist ivuxolimab in advanced cancers. Turning to the study itself: A diagnosis of hepatocellular carcinoma, melanoma, renal cell or head and neck cancer was present in dose-escalation patients. Regarding the study as a whole: Normalized T-cell clonal expansion was also low in a subset of nonresponders. Undetermined was the antigen specificity of the expanded peripheral T cells.

Sequencing used immunoSEQ multiplex PCR; TCRdb keeps in-frame clones, though not all of them. This sample has 31,000 or so clones, with roughly 76% found just once. V is TRBV10-1 and J is TRBJ2-2, with a weak D call TRBD1 (6 bases). The starting material was CD4+ or CD8+ T cells sorted from blood, obtained in a trial of the OX40 agonist ivuxolimab. This sequence was found in an adult with an advanced solid tumor such as melanoma, head and neck, liver or kidney cancer. The CDR3 DNA follows: TGCGCCAGTAAACCAGGGGTGAACACCGGGGAGCTGTTTTTT. It specifies CASKPGVNTGELFF.